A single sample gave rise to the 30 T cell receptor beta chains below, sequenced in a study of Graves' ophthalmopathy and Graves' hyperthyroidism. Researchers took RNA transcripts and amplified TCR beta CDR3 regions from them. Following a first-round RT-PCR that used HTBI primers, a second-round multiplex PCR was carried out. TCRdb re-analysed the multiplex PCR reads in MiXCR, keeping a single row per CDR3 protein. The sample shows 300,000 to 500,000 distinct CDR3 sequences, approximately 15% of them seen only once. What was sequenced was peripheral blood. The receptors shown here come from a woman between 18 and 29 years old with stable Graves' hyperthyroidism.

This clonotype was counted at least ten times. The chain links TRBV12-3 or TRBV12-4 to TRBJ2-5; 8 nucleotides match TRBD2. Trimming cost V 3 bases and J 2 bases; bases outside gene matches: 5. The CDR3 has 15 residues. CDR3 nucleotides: TGTGCCAGCAGTTTCTGGCTAGCGGGTCAAGAGACCCAGTACTTC. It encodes CASSFWLAGQETQYF.

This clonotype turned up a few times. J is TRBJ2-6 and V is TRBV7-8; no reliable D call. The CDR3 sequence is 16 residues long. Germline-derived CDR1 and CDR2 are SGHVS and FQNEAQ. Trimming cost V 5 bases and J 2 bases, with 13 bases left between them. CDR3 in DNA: TGTGCCAGCAGCCCTGGGCTAAGGGCTGGGGCCAACGTCCTGACTTTC. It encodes CASSPGLRAGANVLTF.

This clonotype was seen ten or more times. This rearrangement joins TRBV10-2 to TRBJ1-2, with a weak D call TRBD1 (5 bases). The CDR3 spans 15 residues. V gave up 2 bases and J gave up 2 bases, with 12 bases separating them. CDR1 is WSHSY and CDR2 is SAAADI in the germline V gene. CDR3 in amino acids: CASSERGRDNYGYTF. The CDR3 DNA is TGCGCCAGCAGTGAGCGAGGACGGGACAACTATGGCTACACCTTC.

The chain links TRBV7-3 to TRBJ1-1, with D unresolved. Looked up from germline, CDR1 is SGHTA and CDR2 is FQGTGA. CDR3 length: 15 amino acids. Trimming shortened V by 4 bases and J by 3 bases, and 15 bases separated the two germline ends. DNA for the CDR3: TGTGCCAGCAGCTACTCGACCCGATCGGACACTGAAGCTTTCTTT. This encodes CASSYSTRSDTEAFF.

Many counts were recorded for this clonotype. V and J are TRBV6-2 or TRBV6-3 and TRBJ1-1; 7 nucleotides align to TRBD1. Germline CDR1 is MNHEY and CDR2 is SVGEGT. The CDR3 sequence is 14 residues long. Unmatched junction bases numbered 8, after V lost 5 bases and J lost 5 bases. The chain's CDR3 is CASSLNRGWTEAFF. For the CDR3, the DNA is TGTGCCAGCAGTCTTAACAGGGGATGGACTGAAGCTTTCTTT.

This chain's CDR3 is CASSPWDTQTEAFF. CDR3 nucleotides: TGTGCCAGCTCACCGTGGGACACACAGACTGAAGCTTTCTTT. The chain links TRBV18 to TRBJ1-1; possible D gene TRBD1, 6 bases. Germline V gene data show CDR1 as KGHSH and CDR2 as LQKENI. The CDR3 length is 14 residues. Trimming cost V 3 bases and J 5 bases, with 13 bases left between them.

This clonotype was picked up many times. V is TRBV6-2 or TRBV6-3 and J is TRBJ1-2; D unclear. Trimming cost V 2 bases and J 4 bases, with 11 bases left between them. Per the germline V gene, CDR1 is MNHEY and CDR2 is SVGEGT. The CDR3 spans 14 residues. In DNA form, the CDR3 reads TGTGCCAGCAGTTACCACACACCCACCTATGGCTACACCTTC. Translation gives CASSYHTPTYGYTF.

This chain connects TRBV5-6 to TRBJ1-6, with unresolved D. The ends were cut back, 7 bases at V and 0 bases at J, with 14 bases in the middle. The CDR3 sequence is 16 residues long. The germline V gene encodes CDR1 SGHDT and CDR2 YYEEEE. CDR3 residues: CASRDGVSSYNSPLHF. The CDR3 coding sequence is TGTGCCAGCCGCGACGGAGTCAGCTCCTATAATTCACCCCTCCACTTT.

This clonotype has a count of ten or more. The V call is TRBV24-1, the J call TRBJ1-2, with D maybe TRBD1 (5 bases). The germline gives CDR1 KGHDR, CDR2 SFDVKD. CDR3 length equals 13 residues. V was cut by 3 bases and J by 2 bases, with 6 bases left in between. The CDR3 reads CATSDNRNYGYTF. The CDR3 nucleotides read TGTGCCACCAGTGATAACAGGAACTATGGCTACACCTTC.

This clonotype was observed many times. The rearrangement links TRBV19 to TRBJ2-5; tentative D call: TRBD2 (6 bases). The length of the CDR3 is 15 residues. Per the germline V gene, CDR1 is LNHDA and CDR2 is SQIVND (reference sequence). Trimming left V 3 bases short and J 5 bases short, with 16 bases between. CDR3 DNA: TGTGCCAGTAGTATTCCCTCGTCACGGGAGGAGACCCAGTACTTC. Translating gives CASSIPSSREETQYF.

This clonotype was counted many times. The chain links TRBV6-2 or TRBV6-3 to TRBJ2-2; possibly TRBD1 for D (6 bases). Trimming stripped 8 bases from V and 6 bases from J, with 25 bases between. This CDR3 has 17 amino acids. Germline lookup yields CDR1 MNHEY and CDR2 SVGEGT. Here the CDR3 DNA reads TGTGCCAGCTCCATCAAAACAGGGAATAAACGATCCGGGGAGCTGTTTTTT. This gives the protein CASSIKTGNKRSGELFF.

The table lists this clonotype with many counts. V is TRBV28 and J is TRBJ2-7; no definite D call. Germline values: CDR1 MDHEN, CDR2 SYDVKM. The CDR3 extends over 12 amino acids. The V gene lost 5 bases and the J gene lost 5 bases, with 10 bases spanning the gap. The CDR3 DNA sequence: TGTGCCAGCAGTCTATCCGCGGACGAGCAGTACTTC. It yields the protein CASSLSADEQYF.

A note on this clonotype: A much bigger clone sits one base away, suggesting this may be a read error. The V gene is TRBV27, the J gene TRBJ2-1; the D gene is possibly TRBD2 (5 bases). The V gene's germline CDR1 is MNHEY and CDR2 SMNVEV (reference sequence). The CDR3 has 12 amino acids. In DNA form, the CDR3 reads TGTGCCAGCAGCAACGGGGTCGAGACCAAGTACTTC. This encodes CASSNGVETKYF.

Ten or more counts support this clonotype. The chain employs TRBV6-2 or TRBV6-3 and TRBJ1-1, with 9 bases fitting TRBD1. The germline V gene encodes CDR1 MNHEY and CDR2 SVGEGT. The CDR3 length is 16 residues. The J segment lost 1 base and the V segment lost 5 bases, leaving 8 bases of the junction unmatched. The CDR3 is CASSDRDRDGNTEAFF. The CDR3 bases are TGTGCCAGCAGTGACCGGGACAGGGACGGGAACACTGAAGCTTTCTTT.

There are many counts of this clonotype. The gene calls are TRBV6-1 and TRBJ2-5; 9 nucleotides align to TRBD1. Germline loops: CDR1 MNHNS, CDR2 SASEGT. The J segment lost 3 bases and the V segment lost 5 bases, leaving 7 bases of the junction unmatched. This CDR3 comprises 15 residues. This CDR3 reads CASSLRDRVKETQYF. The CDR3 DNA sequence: TGTGCCAGCAGTCTCCGGGACAGGGTAAAAGAGACCCAGTACTTC.

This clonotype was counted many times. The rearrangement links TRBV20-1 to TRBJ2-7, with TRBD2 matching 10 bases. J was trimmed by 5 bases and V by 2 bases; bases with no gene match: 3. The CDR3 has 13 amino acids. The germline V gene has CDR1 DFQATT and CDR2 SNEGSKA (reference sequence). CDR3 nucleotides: TGCAGTGCTAGAAAAGCGGGGGGGCACGAGCAGTACTTC. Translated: CSARKAGGHEQYF.

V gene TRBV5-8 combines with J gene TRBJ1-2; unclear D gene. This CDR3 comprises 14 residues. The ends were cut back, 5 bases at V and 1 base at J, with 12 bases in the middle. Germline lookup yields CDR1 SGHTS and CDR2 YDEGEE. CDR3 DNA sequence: TGTGCCAGCAGGTCGGGCGGGGTTAACTATGGCTACACCTTC. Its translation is CASRSGGVNYGYTF.

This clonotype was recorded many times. CDR3 sequence: CASSIGDMLNQPQHF. The CDR3 nucleotides read TGTGCCAGTAGTATCGGGGACATGCTAAATCAGCCCCAGCATTTT. The gene calls are TRBV19 and TRBJ1-5, with D maybe TRBD1 (6 bases). Trimming left V 3 bases short and J 4 bases short, with 13 bases between. This CDR3 contains 15 residues. Germline V gives CDR1 LNHDA, CDR2 SQIVND (reference sequence).

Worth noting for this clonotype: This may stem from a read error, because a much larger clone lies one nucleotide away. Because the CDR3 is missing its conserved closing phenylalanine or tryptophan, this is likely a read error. The DNA of the CDR3 is TGCGCCAGACACCGGGACCGCTGGGGCTACACCTAC. Protein sequence: CARHRDRWGYTY. The V gene is TRBV5-1, the J gene TRBJ1-2; TRBD1 might be the D (5 bases). The CDR3 contains 12 residues. Germline V gives CDR1 SGHRS, CDR2 YFSETQ. V dropped 8 bases and J dropped 8 bases, with 16 bases sitting between them.

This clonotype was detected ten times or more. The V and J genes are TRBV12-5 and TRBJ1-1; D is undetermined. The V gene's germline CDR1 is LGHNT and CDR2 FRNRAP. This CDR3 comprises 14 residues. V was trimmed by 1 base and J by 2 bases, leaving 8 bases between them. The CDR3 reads CASGLGAANTEAFF. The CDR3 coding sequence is TGTGCTAGTGGTTTGGGGGCAGCCAACACTGAAGCTTTCTTT.

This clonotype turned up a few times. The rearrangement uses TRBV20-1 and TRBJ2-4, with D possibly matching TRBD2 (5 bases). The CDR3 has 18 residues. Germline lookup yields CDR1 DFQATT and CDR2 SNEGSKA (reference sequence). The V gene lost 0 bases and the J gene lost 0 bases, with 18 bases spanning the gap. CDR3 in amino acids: CSARDPQEDFLAKNIQYF. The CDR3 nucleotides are TGCAGTGCTAGAGATCCCCAGGAGGATTTCCTAGCCAAAAACATTCAGTACTTC.

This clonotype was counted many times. This CDR3 is CATSDSGDTEAFF. The CDR3 bases are TGTGCCACCAGTGATTCAGGGGACACTGAAGCTTTCTTT. This chain links TRBV24-1 with TRBJ1-1, with D perhaps matching TRBD1 (6 bases). This CDR3 has 13 residues. Trimming took 2 bases from V and 3 from J, leaving 6 bases between them. Germline CDR1 and CDR2: KGHDR and SFDVKD.

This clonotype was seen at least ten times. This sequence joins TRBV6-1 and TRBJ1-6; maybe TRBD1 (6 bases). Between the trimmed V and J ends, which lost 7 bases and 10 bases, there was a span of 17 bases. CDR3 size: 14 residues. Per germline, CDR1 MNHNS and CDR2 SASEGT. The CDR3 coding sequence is TGTGCCAGCACCATCCGGGACACCTTCTCACCCCTCCACTTT. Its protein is CASTIRDTFSPLHF.

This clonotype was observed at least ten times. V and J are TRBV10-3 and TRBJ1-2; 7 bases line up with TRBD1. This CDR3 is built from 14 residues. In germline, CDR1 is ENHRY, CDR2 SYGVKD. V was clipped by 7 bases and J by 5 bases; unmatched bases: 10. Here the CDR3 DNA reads TGTGCCATCACTCCACGGGACAGAGAATATGGCTACACCTTC. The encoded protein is CAITPRDREYGYTF.

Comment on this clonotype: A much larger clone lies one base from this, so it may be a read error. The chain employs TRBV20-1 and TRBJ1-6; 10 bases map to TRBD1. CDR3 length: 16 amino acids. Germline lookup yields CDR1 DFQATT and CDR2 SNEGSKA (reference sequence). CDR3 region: CSALGQGSAYNSLLHF. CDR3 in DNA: TGCAGTGCCCTGGGACAGGGGTCAGCCTATAATTCACTCCTCCACTTT.

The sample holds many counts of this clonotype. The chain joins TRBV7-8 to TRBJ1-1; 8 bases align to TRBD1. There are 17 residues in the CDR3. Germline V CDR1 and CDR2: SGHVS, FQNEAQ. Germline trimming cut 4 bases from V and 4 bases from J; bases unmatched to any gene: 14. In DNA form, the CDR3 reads TGTGCCAGCAGCTCTACCCGATACCGGACAGGGAGCACTGAAGCTTTCTTT. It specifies CASSSTRYRTGSTEAFF.

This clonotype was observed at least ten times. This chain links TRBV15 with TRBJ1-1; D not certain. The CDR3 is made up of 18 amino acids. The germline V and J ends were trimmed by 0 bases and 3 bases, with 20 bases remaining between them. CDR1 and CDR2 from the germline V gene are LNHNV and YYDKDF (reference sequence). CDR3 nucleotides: TGTGCCACCAGCAGAGATCGGCACTCCCTCGGACTGGACACTGAAGCTTTCTTT. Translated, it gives CATSRDRHSLGLDTEAFF.

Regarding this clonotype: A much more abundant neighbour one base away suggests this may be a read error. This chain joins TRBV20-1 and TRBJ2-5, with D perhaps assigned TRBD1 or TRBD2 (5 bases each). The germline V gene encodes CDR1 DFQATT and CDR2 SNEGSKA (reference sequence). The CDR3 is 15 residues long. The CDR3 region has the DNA TGCAGTACTAGATCTCCCCTCCGGGACCCCGGGGCCCAGTACTTC. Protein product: CSTRSPLRDPGAQYF.

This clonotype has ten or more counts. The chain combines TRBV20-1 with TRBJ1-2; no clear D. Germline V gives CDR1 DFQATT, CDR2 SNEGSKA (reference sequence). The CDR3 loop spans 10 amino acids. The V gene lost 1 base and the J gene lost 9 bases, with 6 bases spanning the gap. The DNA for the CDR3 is TGCAGTGCTAGAGGCAGGAGCTACACCTTC. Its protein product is CSARGRSYTF.

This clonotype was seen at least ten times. The CDR3 reads CATSDPNYEQYF. The CDR3 nucleotides are TGTGCCACCAGTGATCCGAACTACGAGCAGTACTTC. This rearrangement joins TRBV24-1 to TRBJ2-7; D is undetermined. Per germline, CDR1 KGHDR and CDR2 SFDVKD. V was shortened by 3 bases and J by 3 bases, with 5 bases between the two germline ends. The CDR3 is made up of 12 amino acids.